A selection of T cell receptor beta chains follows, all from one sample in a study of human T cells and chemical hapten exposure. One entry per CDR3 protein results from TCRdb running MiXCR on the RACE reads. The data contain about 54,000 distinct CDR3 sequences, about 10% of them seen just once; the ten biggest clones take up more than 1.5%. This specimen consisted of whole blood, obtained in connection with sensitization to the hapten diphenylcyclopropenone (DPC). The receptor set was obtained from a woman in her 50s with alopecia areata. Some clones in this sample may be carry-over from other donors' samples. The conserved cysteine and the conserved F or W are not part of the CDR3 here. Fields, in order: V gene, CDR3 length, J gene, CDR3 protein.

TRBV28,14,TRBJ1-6,ASSHVAYSYNSPLH
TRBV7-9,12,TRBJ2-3,ASQREEVSDTQY
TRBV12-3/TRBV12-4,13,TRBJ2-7,ASRPTSGTPREQY
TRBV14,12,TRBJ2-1,ASSQVGTYNEQF
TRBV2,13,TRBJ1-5,ASSEDSAFNQPQH
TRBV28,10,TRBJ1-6,ATGQSNSPLH
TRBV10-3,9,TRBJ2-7,AIRMTDEQY
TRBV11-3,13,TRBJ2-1,ASSLVPSGSNEQF
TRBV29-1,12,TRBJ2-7,SAYLLGTVYEQY
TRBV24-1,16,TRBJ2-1,ATSELGTGGGAYNEQF
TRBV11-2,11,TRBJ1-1,ASSLRGHNEAF
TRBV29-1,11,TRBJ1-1,SVGQGAITEAF
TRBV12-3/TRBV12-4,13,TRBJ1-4,ASRSGGATNEKLF
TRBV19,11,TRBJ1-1,ASSWQENTEAF
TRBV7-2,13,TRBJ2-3,ASSPSSGGTDTQY
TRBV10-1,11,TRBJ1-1,ASSESSGVRAF
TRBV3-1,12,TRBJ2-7,ASIPTGRPYEQY
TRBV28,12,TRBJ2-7,ASSRPDTVYEQY
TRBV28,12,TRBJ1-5,ASSLSQVWQPQH
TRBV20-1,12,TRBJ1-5,SASASVGNQPQH
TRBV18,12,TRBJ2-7,ATSVGTGLYEQY
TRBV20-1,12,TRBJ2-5,SARVGQASETQY
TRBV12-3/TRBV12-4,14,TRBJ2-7,ASSLVRQGVWREQY
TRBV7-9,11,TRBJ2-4,ASSYQGRNIQY
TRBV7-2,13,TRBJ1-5,ASSFAGDSNQPQH
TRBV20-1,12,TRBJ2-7,SARAGIGSYEQY
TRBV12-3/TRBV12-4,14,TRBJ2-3,ASRPGLAGGRDTQY
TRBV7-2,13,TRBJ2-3,ASSSTRLATDTQY
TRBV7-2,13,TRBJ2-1,ASSPNPSSYNEQF
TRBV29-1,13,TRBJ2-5,SVERTSGTQETQY
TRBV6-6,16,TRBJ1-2,ASSYSSGDHYSNYGYT
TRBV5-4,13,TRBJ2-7,ASSLSGTLPYEQY
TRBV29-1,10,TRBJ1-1,SVAGGRTEAF
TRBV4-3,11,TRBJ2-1,ASSQEEAYEQF
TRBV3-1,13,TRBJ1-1,ASRQMTGGDTEAF
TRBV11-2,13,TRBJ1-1,ASSKNGQRNTEAF
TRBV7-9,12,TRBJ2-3,ASTHGLGTDTQY
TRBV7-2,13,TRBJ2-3,ASSGRFRDPDTQY
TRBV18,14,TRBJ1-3,ASSPSQSFSGNTIY
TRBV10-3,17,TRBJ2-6,AISESGPWEYSGANVLT
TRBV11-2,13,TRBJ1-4,ASSPVGGSTGKLF
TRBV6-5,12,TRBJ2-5,ASGGAGGQETQY
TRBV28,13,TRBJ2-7,ASSFPTIGRYEQY
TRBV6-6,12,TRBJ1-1,ASSWDREGTEAF
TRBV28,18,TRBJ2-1,ASSLFGRWGRGRDFDEQF
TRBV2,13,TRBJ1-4,ASSDVQGGGEKLF
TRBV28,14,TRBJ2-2,ASSLFASGNTGELF
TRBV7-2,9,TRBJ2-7,ASRQGFEQY
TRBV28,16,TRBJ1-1,ASSLASTVDGENTEAF
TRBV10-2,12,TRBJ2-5,ASKSTRAGETQY
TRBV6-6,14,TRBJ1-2,ASSYREQASNYGYT
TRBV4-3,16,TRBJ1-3,ASSQDSSTLLSGNTIY
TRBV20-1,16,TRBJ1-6,SADGRSHSARGNSPLH
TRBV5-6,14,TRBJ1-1,ASSLRGARPNTEAF